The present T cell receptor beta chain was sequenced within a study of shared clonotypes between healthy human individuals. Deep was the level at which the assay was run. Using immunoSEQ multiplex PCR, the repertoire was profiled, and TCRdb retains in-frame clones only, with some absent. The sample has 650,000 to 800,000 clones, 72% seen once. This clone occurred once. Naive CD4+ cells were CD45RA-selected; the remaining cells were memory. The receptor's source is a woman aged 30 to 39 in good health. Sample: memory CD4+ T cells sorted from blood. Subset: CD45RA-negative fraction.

The CDR3 DNA reads as TGTGCCAGCAGCATCAGTCAGGGCACGAGGAGTGGCTACACCTTC. Translation gives CASSISQGTRSGYTF. The V gene is TRBV7-9, the J gene TRBJ1-2; possible D gene TRBD1, 5 bases. The CDR3 runs 15 residues. Germline CDR1 SEHNR, CDR2 FQNEAQ (reference sequence). Deletions cut 5 bases from V and 7 bases from J, with 20 bases between.